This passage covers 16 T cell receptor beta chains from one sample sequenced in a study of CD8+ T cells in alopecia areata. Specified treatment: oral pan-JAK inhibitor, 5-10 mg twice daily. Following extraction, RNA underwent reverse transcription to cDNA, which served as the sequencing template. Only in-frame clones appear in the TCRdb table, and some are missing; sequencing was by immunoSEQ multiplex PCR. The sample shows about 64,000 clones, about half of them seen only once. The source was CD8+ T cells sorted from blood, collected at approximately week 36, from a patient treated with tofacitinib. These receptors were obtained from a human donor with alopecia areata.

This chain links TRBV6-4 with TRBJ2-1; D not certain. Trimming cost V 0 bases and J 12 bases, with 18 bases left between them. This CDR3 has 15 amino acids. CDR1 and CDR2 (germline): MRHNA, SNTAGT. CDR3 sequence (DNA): TGTGCCAGCAGTGACTCCATGGAAGGATCCGGCGGGCAGTTCTTC. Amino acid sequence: CASSDSMEGSGGQFF.

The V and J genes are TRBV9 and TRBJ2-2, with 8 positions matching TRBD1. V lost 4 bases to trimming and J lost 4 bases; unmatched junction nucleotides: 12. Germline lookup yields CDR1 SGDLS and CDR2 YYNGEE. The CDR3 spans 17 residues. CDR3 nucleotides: TGTGCCAGCAGCCTCAACCCGGGACAGGTGACCACCGGGGAGCTGTTTTTT. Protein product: CASSLNPGQVTTGELFF.

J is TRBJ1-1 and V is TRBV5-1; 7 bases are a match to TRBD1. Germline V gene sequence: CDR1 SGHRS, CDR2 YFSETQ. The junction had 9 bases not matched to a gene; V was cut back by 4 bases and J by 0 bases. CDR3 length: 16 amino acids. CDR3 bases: TGCGCCAGCAGCCAAGGGGACAGAGCCATGAACACTGAAGCTTTCTTT. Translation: CASSQGDRAMNTEAFF.

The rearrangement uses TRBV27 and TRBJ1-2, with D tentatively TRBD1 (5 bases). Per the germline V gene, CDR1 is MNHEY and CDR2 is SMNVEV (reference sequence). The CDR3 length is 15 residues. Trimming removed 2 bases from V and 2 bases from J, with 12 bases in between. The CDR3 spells CASSLLRDLNYGYTF. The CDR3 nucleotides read TGTGCCAGCAGTTTACTCAGGGACCTGAACTATGGCTACACCTTC.

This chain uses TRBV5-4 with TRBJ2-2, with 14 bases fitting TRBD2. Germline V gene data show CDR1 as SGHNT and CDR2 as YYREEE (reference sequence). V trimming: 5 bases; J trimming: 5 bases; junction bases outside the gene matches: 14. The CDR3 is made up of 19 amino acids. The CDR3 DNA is TGTGCCAGCAGGGCAGACGGGACTAGCGGGAGTCGTCGGACCGGGGAGCTGTTTTTT. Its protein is CASRADGTSGSRRTGELFF. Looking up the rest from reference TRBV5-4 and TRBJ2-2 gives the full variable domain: ETGVTQSPTHLIKTRGQQVTLRCSSQSGHNTVSWYQQALGQGPQFIFQYYREEENGRGNFPPRFSGLQFPNYSSELNVNALELDDSALYLCASRADGTSGSRRTGELFFGEGSRLTVL.

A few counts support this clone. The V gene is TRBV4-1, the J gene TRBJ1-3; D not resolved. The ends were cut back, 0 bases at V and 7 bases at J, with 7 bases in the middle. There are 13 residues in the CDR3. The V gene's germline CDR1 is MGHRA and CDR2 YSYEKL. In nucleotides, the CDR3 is TGCGCCAGCAGCCAAGATGCGGGTAACACCATATATTTT. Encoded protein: CASSQDAGNTIYF.

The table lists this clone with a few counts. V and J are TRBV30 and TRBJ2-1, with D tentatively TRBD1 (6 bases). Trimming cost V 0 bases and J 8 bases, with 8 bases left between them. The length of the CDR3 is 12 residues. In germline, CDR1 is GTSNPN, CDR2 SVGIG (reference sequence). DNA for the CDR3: TGTGCCTGGAGTGTAGCAGGGGATGAGCAGTTCTTC. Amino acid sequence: CAWSVAGDEQFF.

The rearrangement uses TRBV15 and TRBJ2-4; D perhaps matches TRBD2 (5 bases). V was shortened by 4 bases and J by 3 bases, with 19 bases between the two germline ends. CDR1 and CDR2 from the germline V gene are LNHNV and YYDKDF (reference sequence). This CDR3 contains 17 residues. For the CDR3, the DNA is TGTGCCACCAGCACCTACTTTAGGCAGGAGGACAAAAACATTCAGTACTTC. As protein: CATSTYFRQEDKNIQYF.

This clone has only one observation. The CDR3 protein is CASSKGQPGYGYTF. The CDR3 DNA reads as TGCGCCAGCAGCAAGGGCCAACCGGGCTATGGCTACACCTTC. V usage is TRBV5-1 and J usage is TRBJ1-2; D remains unclear. The V gene's germline CDR1 is SGHRS and CDR2 YFSETQ. The CDR3 contains 14 residues. The V gene lost 4 bases and the J gene lost 4 bases, with 14 bases spanning the gap.

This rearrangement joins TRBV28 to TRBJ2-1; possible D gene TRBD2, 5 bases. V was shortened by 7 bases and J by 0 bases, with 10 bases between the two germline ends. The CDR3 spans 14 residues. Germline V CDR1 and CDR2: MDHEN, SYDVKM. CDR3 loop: CASTPSSSYNEQFF. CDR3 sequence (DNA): TGTGCCAGCACGCCTAGCAGCTCCTACAATGAGCAGTTCTTC. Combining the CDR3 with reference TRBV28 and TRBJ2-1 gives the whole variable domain DVKVTQSSRYLVKRTGEKVFLECVQDMDHENMFWYRQDPGLGLRLIYFSYDVKMKEKGDIPEGYSVSREKKERFSLILESASTNQTSMYLCASTPSSSYNEQFFGPGTRLTVL.

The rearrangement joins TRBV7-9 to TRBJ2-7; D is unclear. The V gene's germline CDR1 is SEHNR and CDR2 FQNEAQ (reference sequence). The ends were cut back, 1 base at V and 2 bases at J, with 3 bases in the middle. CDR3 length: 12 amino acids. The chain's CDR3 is CASSLVAYEQYF. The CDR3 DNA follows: TGTGCCAGCAGCTTAGTTGCCTACGAGCAGTACTTC.

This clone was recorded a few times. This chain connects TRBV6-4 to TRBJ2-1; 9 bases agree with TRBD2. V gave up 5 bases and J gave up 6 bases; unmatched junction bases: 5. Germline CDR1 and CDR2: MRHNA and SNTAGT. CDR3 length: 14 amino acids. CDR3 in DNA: TGTGCCAGCAGTCTTAGCGGGAGCCTCAATGAGCAGTTCTTC. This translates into CASSLSGSLNEQFF.

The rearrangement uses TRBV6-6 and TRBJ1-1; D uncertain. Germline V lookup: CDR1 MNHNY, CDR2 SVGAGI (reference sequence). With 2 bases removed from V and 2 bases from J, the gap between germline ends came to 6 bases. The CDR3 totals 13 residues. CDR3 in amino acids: CASSYGRNTEAFF. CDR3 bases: TGTGCCAGCAGTTACGGCAGAAACACTGAAGCTTTCTTT.

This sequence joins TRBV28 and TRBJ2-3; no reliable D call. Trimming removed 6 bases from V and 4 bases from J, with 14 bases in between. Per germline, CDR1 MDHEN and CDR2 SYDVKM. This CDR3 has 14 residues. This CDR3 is CASSALLGADTQYF. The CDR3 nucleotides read TGTGCCAGCAGCGCGCTTCTGGGCGCAGATACGCAGTATTTT.

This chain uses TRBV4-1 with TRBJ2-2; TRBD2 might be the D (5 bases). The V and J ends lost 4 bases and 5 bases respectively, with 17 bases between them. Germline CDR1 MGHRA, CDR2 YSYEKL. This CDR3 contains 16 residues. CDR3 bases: TGCGCCAGCAGCCCCCGGGGAACCCCCGGGACCGGGGAGCTGTTTTTT. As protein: CASSPRGTPGTGELFF.

The CDR3 protein is CASSQAPFDEQFF. The CDR3 DNA sequence: TGCGCCAGCAGCCAAGCTCCTTTCGATGAGCAGTTCTTC. The rearrangement joins TRBV4-1 to TRBJ2-1, with no clear D. CDR3 length equals 13 residues. The germline V gene encodes CDR1 MGHRA and CDR2 YSYEKL. V lost 1 base to trimming and J lost 8 bases, with 9 bases between them.